This is a list of T cell receptor beta chains from one sample in a study of blood T cell repertoires in COVID-19. The repertoire was sequenced with immunoSEQ multiplex PCR; TCRdb's copy has only in-frame clones and lacks some. Among more than 200,000 clones listed, around 90% were seen once. Sample: peripheral blood. The source of these receptors is a man between 18 and 29 years old with active or convalescent COVID-19. Each CDR3 is given with its conserved first and last residue. A D gene is named only where the DNA matches it firmly. Rows give clone size only sometimes, using once, few, many, or a class for an expanded clone.

j_gene	v_gene	d_gene	abundance	CDR3aa	CDR3nt
TRBJ1-2	TRBV30	TRBD1	-	CAWNPGQGATYGYTF	TGTGCCTGGAACCCCGGACAGGGGGCGACCTATGGCTACACCTTC
TRBJ1-2	TRBV2	-	-	CASSERMGYGYTF	TGTGCCAGCAGTGAGAGGATGGGTTATGGCTACACCTTC
TRBJ2-5	TRBV27	-	-	CASSFGGSLETQYF	TGTGCCAGCAGTTTTGGGGGGTCCCTAGAGACCCAGTACTTC
TRBJ1-2	TRBV19	TRBD1	-	CASSMGQVLQNYGYTF	TGTGCCAGTAGTATGGGACAGGTCCTACAGAACTATGGCTACACCTTC
TRBJ2-7	TRBV3-1/TRBV3-2	-	-	CASSQVKGIEQYF	TGTGCCAGCAGCCAAGTAAAGGGGATCGAGCAGTACTTC
TRBJ1-3	TRBV25-1	-	-	CASREAGVGGNTIYF	TGTGCCAGCAGAGAAGCGGGGGTAGGCGGAAACACCATATATTTT
TRBJ2-5	TRBV11-3	TRBD2	-	CAILFPGTSGGRQETQYF	TGTGCCATCCTATTTCCCGGGACTAGCGGGGGCCGCCAAGAGACCCAGTACTTC
TRBJ1-1	TRBV2	TRBD1	once	CASSVDRFNTEAFF	TGTGCCAGCAGTGTGGACAGGTTCAACACTGAAGCTTTCTTT
TRBJ2-7	TRBV11-2	TRBD2	-	CASSWGLAGYEQYF	TGTGCCAGCAGCTGGGGACTAGCGGGCTACGAGCAGTACTTC
TRBJ1-6	TRBV12-2	-	-	CASRLAPGQRRSGSPLHF	TGTGCAAGTCGCTTGGCTCCGGGACAGCGAAGGAGCGGTTCACCCCTCCACTTT
TRBJ2-7	TRBV5-4	TRBD2	-	CASRGGTSLSGEQYF	TGTGCCAGCAGGGGTGGGACTAGCTTATCGGGGGAGCAGTACTTC
TRBJ2-5	TRBV6-5	-	-	CASSSTGGVEAQYF	TGTGCCAGCAGTTCCACAGGGGGGGTAGAGGCCCAGTACTTC
TRBJ1-2	TRBV6-5	-	-	CASSYSGALNYGYTF	TGTGCCAGCAGTTACTCGGGAGCCCTAAACTATGGCTACACCTTC
TRBJ1-2	TRBV18	-	-	CASSSDSFGYTF	TGTGCCAGCTCATCAGACAGCTTTGGCTACACCTTC
TRBJ1-5	TRBV6-5	-	-	CASSSTWGGENQPQHF	TGTGCCAGCAGTTCGACGTGGGGCGGGGAGAATCAGCCCCAGCATTTT
TRBJ1-1	TRBV25-1	-	few	CASPWRGGACRAVTEAFF	TGTGCCAGCCCCTGGAGGGGGGGAGCGTGTCGGGCGGTCACTGAAGCTTTCTTT
TRBJ1-5	TRBV6-5	TRBD1	once	CASRRQGPPQHF	TGTGCCAGCAGGAGACAGGGCCCGCCCCAGCATTTT
TRBJ1-2	TRBV2	TRBD1	-	CASRGQGVVYGYTF	TGTGCCAGCAGGGGACAGGGGGTGGTCTATGGCTACACCTTC
TRBJ1-2	TRBV13	TRBD1	-	CASSSGRGQGNGYTF	TGTGCCAGCAGCTCGGGCCGGGGACAGGGTAATGGCTACACCTTC
TRBJ1-1	TRBV2	TRBD1	-	CASSGTGTTEAFF	TGTGCCAGCAGTGGGACAGGGACGACTGAAGCTTTCTTT
TRBJ1-4	TRBV5-8	-	-	CASSLTGTNEKLFF	TGTGCCAGCAGCTTAACAGGGACTAATGAAAAACTGTTTTTT
TRBJ1-2	TRBV5-6	-	-	CASSLGQVNGYTF	TGTGCCAGCAGCTTGGGACAGGTTAATGGCTACACCTTC
TRBJ1-2	TRBV28	-	-	CASSLDRMDGYTF	TGTGCCAGCAGTTTAGACAGGATGGATGGCTACACCTTC
TRBJ1-1	TRBV7-9	TRBD1	-	CASSAHRGGTEAFF	TGTGCCAGCAGCGCACACAGGGGTGGTACTGAAGCTTTCTTT
TRBJ1-6	TRBV7-2	-	-	CASSSTVNNSPLHF	TGTGCCAGCAGTTCGACAGTTAATAATTCACCCCTCCACTTT
TRBJ1-2	TRBV9	TRBD1	-	CASSVGLRGTGAVYGYTF	TGTGCCAGCAGCGTAGGTTTGAGGGGGACAGGGGCCGTCTATGGCTACACCTTC
TRBJ2-3	TRBV19	TRBD1	-	CASSPGTGFRDTQYF	TGTGCCAGTAGTCCCGGGACAGGGTTTAGAGATACGCAGTATTTT
TRBJ2-1	TRBV5-1	-	-	CASSRNRVGDNEQFF	TGCGCCAGCAGCCGGAACAGGGTAGGGGACAATGAGCAGTTCTTC
TRBJ2-2	TRBV5-6	-	-	CASSLGPNTGELFF	TGTGCCAGCAGCTTGGGGCCGAACACCGGGGAGCTGTTTTTT
TRBJ1-2	TRBV5-1	-	-	CASSVDRGGYTF	TGCGCCAGCAGCGTGGATCGCGGAGGCTACACCTTC
TRBJ1-5	TRBV27	-	-	CASRPGRVRNQPQHF	TGTGCCAGCAGACCAGGCAGGGTGAGAAATCAGCCCCAGCATTTT
TRBJ1-3	TRBV3-1/TRBV3-2	TRBD1	many	CASSYNRGTGNTIYF	TGTGCCAGCAGCTATAACAGGGGAACTGGAAACACCATATATTTT
TRBJ1-2	TRBV2	-	-	CASSAGTTSNYGYTF	TGTGCCAGCAGTGCCGGGACAACCTCTAACTATGGCTACACCTTC
TRBJ1-1	TRBV7-2	-	-	CASSLRGAGWNTEAFF	TGTGCCAGCAGTCTAAGGGGCGCCGGGTGGAACACTGAAGCTTTCTTT
TRBJ2-3	TRBV7-8	TRBD1	-	CASSLGQGADTQYF	TGTGCCAGCAGCTTAGGACAGGGGGCAGATACGCAGTATTTT
TRBJ1-1	TRBV4-1	-	-	CASSQEEGRGTEAFF	TGCGCCAGCAGCCAAGAGGAGGGTAGGGGTACTGAAGCTTTCTTT
TRBJ1-2	TRBV5-1	TRBD1	-	CASSMTGNGMGGYTF	TGCGCCAGCAGCATGACAGGGAATGGTATGGGTGGCTACACCTTC
TRBJ1-4	TRBV7-2	-	-	CASSLAGQGWREKLFF	TGTGCCAGCAGCTTAGCGGGGCAGGGGTGGAGAGAAAAACTGTTTTTT
TRBJ1-2	TRBV29-1	-	-	CSVETRDREGYTF	TGCAGCGTTGAAACCAGGGATCGTGAAGGCTACACCTTC
TRBJ1-1	TRBV2	TRBD1	-	CASSDPRTGEGTEAFF	TGTGCCAGCAGCGATCCTAGGACAGGGGAGGGCACTGAAGCTTTCTTT
TRBJ2-2	TRBV4-2	TRBD1	-	CASSQDRGQGMGELFF	TGTGCCAGCAGCCAAGATCGGGGACAGGGGATGGGGGAGCTGTTTTTT
TRBJ2-1	TRBV20-1	TRBD2	-	CSASASGRVNEQFF	TGCAGTGCTAGTGCCAGCGGGAGAGTCAATGAGCAGTTCTTC